These 26 T cell receptor beta chains originate from one sample sequenced in a study of blood T cell repertoires in COVID-19. Measured with immunoSEQ multiplex PCR; TCRdb has only the in-frame clones, and not every one. Here the sample spans about 220,000 clones, around 91% being singletons. Sequencing input: PBMCs or T cells enriched from blood (not recorded which). The receptor source for this set is a woman aged 18-29 years in a cohort exposed to, infected with or recovered from COVID-19 (not recorded which).

V usage is TRBV6-2 or TRBV6-3 and J usage is TRBJ2-3, with D tentatively TRBD2 (6 bases). V was trimmed by 5 bases and J by 2 bases, leaving 17 bases between them. The germline V gene encodes CDR1 MNHEY and CDR2 SVGEGT. This CDR3 is built from 16 residues. In DNA, the CDR3 is TGTGCCAGCAGTAAGTCTTTAGAGCGGGCCACAGATACGCAGTATTTT. Protein product: CASSKSLERATDTQYF.

J is TRBJ1-3 and V is TRBV7-9; tentatively, D is TRBD1 (5 bases). Germline assignment: CDR1 SEHNR and CDR2 FQNEAQ (reference sequence). The CDR3 contains 16 residues. Trimming shortened V by 5 bases and J by 0 bases, and 14 bases separated the two germline ends. CDR3 sequence (DNA): TGTGCCAGCAGCACACACAGCGGGGGCTCTGGAAACACCATATATTTT. Translated, it gives CASSTHSGGSGNTIYF.

This rearrangement joins TRBV9 to TRBJ2-1, with TRBD1 identical over 9 bases. In germline, CDR1 is SGDLS, CDR2 YYNGEE. Unmatched junction bases numbered 5, after V lost 3 bases and J lost 1 base. The length of the CDR3 is 16 residues. The CDR3 bases are TGTGCCAGCAGCGCAAGGACAGGGGAGTCCTACAATGAGCAGTTCTTC. Its translation: CASSARTGESYNEQFF.

This chain joins TRBV4-1 and TRBJ2-3; tentative D call: TRBD2 (5 bases). V shed 4 bases and J shed 6 bases, with 8 bases lying between them. This CDR3 spans 12 amino acids. Germline CDR1 MGHRA, CDR2 YSYEKL. The CDR3 spells CASSRPGDTQYF. The CDR3 nucleotides are TGCGCCAGCAGCCGCCCGGGGGATACGCAGTATTTT.

The chain has TRBV7-6 and TRBJ2-1; 11 positions agree with TRBD2. Germline loops: CDR1 SGHVS, CDR2 FNYEAQ. This CDR3 has 17 residues. V dropped 1 base and J dropped 7; count of bases not matched to a gene: 9. The CDR3 DNA reads TGTGCCAGCAGCTTAGTGACCCCTAGCGGGAGGCGTAATGAGCAGTTCTTC. It is translated as CASSLVTPSGRRNEQFF.

The chain combines TRBV4-1 with TRBJ1-5, with 9 bases that match TRBD1. Losses at the gene ends were 3 bases for V and 6 bases for J; bases not matched to a gene: 9. The length of the CDR3 is 16 residues. Germline CDR1 reads MGHRA; CDR2 reads YSYEKL. CDR3 residues: CASSHDGTGRGQPQHF. CDR3 DNA sequence: TGCGCCAGCAGCCACGACGGGACAGGGAGGGGTCAGCCCCAGCATTTT.

The chain combines TRBV24-1 with TRBJ2-3, with unresolved D. V was cut by 6 bases and J by 8 bases, with 11 bases left in between. The germline V gene encodes CDR1 KGHDR and CDR2 SFDVKD. The CDR3 totals 12 residues. Written as DNA, the CDR3 is TGTGCCACCAGTAGAAGCGAAAGTACGCAGTATTTT. The encoded protein is CATSRSESTQYF.

This chain links TRBV7-9 with TRBJ1-5, with TRBD1 identical over 8 bases. This CDR3 spans 15 amino acids. Germline CDR1 SEHNR, CDR2 FQNEAQ (reference sequence). With V trimmed by 1 base and J by 5 bases, 4 bases remained unmatched. The CDR3: CASSLGGTGDQPQHF. Here the CDR3 DNA reads TGTGCCAGCAGCTTAGGGGGGACAGGCGATCAGCCCCAGCATTTT. Variable domain in full (rest from reference TRBV7-9 and TRBJ1-5): DTGVSQNPRHKITKRGQNVTFRCDPISEHNRLYWYRQTLGQGPEFLTYFQNEAQLEKSRLLSDRFSAERPKGSFSTLEIQRTEQGDSAMYLCASSLGGTGDQPQHFGDGTRLSIL.

In its sample, this clone was seen once. This chain links TRBV19 with TRBJ2-5; a weak D match, TRBD2 (6 bases). The CDR3 totals 15 residues. V was shortened by 6 bases and J by 9 bases, with 23 bases between the two germline ends. CDR1 is LNHDA and CDR2 is SQIVND in the germline V gene (reference sequence). The CDR3 nucleotides read TGTGCCAGTAGCCCCCTCGGGGGACTGCATGCGGCCCAGTACTTC. Protein product: CASSPLGGLHAAQYF. The complete variable domain, with remaining parts taken from reference TRBV19 and TRBJ2-5, reads DGGITQSPKYLFRKEGQNVTLSCEQNLNHDAMYWYRQDPGQGLRLIYYSQIVNDFQKGDIAEGYSVSREKKESFPLTVTSAQKNPTAFYLCASSPLGGLHAAQYFGPGTRLLVL.

This clone was found once. V and J are TRBV29-1 and TRBJ2-7; 8 bases are shared with TRBD2. Per the germline V gene, CDR1 is SQVTM and CDR2 is ANQGSEA. This CDR3 contains 12 residues. Trimming took 7 bases from V and 5 from J; bases not matched to a gene: 7. The CDR3 DNA sequence: TGCAGCGCCCGCCGGGGGGGCGACGAGCAGTACTTC. Translated: CSARRGGDEQYF.

The V call is TRBV19, the J call TRBJ2-3, with 9 bases identical to TRBD1. V lost 5 bases, J lost 4 bases, and 10 bases stayed unmatched. The CDR3 runs 16 residues. Germline CDR1 reads LNHDA; CDR2 reads SQIVND (reference sequence). CDR3 region: CASSPIRDRDSDTQYF. CDR3 nucleotides: TGTGCCAGTAGTCCTATCCGGGACAGGGACTCAGATACGCAGTATTTT.

The J gene is TRBJ1-5, the V gene TRBV9, with 7 bases that match TRBD1. The V gene's germline CDR1 is SGDLS and CDR2 YYNGEE. The CDR3 is 16 amino acids. With 4 bases clipped from V and 1 base from J, the junction kept 8 bases outside the gene matches. The chain's CDR3 is CASSPGTATSNQPQHF. In DNA form, the CDR3 reads TGTGCCAGCAGCCCGGGGACAGCGACCAGCAATCAGCCCCAGCATTTT.

A single count supports this clone. Written as DNA, the CDR3 is TGTGCCAGTAGTCTCCGGGCAGATACGCAGTATTTT. It is translated as CASSLRADTQYF. This chain links TRBV19 with TRBJ2-3; D is unclear. Trimming pared 5 bases from V and 4 bases from J, leaving 7 bases between. CDR3 length: 12 amino acids. Germline CDR1 reads LNHDA; CDR2 reads SQIVND (reference sequence).

To note about this clone: Other nucleotide sequences in the sample specify the same CDR3. The chain links TRBV11-2 to TRBJ2-5, with TRBD2 as a possible D gene (6 bases). The CDR3 extends over 12 amino acids. V lost 3 bases to trimming and J lost 5 bases, with 7 bases between them. Germline V gene sequence: CDR1 SGHAT, CDR2 FQNNGV. The CDR3 coding sequence is TGTGCCAGCAGCTTTGCGGGGGAGACCCAGTACTTC. Its translation is CASSFAGETQYF.

The CDR3 bases are TGTGCAAGTCGCGGACAGTTTAACTATGGCTACACCTTC. It yields the protein CASRGQFNYGYTF. The chain joins TRBV12-2 to TRBJ1-2; TRBD1 is the table's D call and was not checked against the DNA. TRBV12-2 represents a pseudogene. CDR3 length equals 13 residues.

The rearrangement uses TRBV5-6 and TRBJ1-4; 10 bases agree with TRBD1. The trim removed 3 bases at V and 9 bases at J, leaving 5 bases unmatched. Germline CDR1 reads SGHDT; CDR2 reads YYEEEE. The CDR3 consists of 14 residues. The CDR3 is CASSSGTGEKKLFF. CDR3 sequence (DNA): TGTGCCAGCAGCTCGGGGACAGGGGAGAAAAAACTGTTTTTT.

The chain couples TRBV11-2 to TRBJ1-5, with D possibly being TRBD1 (5 bases). Trimming removed 2 bases at V and 3 bases at J, with 8 bases between. The CDR3 is made up of 14 amino acids. Germline V gene data show CDR1 as SGHAT and CDR2 as FQNNGV. CDR3 sequence reads: CASSLRGNNQPQHF. CDR3 nucleotide sequence: TGTGCCAGCAGCTTACGGGGGAACAATCAGCCCCAGCATTTT.

The rearrangement uses TRBV5-1 and TRBJ2-1, with D perhaps TRBD2 (6 bases). Trimming took 4 bases from V and 7 from J, leaving 15 bases between them. In germline, CDR1 is SGHRS, CDR2 YFSETQ. The CDR3 is 14 residues long. The CDR3 nucleotides are TGCGCCAGCAGCACGGACGGGGGTGTGAATGAGCAGTTCTTC. This sequence encodes CASSTDGGVNEQFF.

The chain recombines TRBV5-1 with TRBJ2-7; 7 bases fit TRBD2. The CDR3 covers 13 residues. Per the germline V gene, CDR1 is SGHRS and CDR2 is YFSETQ. V lost 2 bases to trimming and J lost 5 bases; unmatched junction nucleotides: 4. Here the CDR3 reads CASSLSGTHEQYF. In DNA, the CDR3 is TGCGCCAGCAGCTTAAGCGGGACTCACGAGCAGTACTTC.

The rearrangement uses TRBV14 and TRBJ1-6; the match to TRBD1 covers 8 bases. The germline V gene has CDR1 SGHDN and CDR2 FVKESK. The ends lost 0 bases at V and 4 bases at J; junction bases unmatched: 8. The CDR3 loop spans 18 amino acids. The CDR3 nucleotides are TGTGCCAGCAGCCAAGATGGGAACAGGGGGACTTATAATTCACCCCTCCACTTT. This encodes CASSQDGNRGTYNSPLHF.

This CDR3 reads CSVENILDTQYF. In DNA, the CDR3 is TGCAGCGTTGAAAATATCCTAGATACGCAGTATTTT. The rearrangement joins TRBV29-1 to TRBJ2-3; no definite D call. V lost 2 bases and J lost 5, with 8 bases in between. CDR1 is SQVTM, CDR2 ANQGSEA, per germline. The CDR3 is 12 amino acids.

Comment on this clone: At one of its ends the junction is not consistent with the germline gene, which may arise from a read error. J is TRBJ2-7 and V is TRBV6-2 or TRBV6-3; D unresolved. The CDR3 runs 14 residues. Germline V gene data show CDR1 as MNHEY and CDR2 as SVGEGT. CDR3 protein: CASSDSPNRREQYF. CDR3 sequence (DNA): TGTGCCAGCAGTGACTCCCCCAATCGCCGGGAGCAGTACTTC.

This clone came up many times. This chain uses TRBV24-1 with TRBJ1-4, with D tentatively TRBD1 (6 bases). V was shortened by 0 bases and J by 5 bases, with 12 bases between the two germline ends. The germline gives CDR1 KGHDR, CDR2 SFDVKD. This CDR3 is 16 amino acids long. The CDR3 loop is CATSDLTGQRNEKLFF. In nucleotides, the CDR3 is TGTGCCACCAGTGATTTGACTGGACAGAGAAATGAAAAACTGTTTTTT.

This sequence joins TRBV5-1 and TRBJ2-1, with 9 bases that match TRBD2. The germline gives CDR1 SGHRS, CDR2 YFSETQ. This CDR3 has 15 amino acids. The ends lost 5 bases at V and 4 bases at J; junction bases unmatched: 7. The CDR3 here is CASSWERGVYNEQFF. Written as DNA, the CDR3 is TGCGCCAGCAGTTGGGAGCGGGGGGTTTACAATGAGCAGTTCTTC.

The gene calls are TRBV9 and TRBJ1-1; TRBD1 matches at 8 bases. This CDR3 has 16 residues. The ends lost 2 bases at V and 5 bases at J; junction bases unmatched: 11. From germline, CDR1 is SGDLS and CDR2 YYNGEE. The CDR3 sequence is CASSVSGGGSRTEAFF. CDR3 sequence (DNA): TGTGCCAGCAGCGTGTCAGGGGGCGGGAGTAGAACTGAAGCTTTCTTT.

The chain carries TRBV7-9 and TRBJ2-2; 10 positions agree with TRBD2. Germline V gives CDR1 SEHNR, CDR2 FQNEAQ (reference sequence). Trimming at V came to 1 base and at J to 4 bases, leaving 9 bases not matched to a gene. There are 18 residues in the CDR3. CDR3 coding DNA: TGTGCCAGCAGCTTAGGTACTAGCGGGGAGGATATCACCGGGGAGCTGTTTTTT. Residues: CASSLGTSGEDITGELFF.